This T cell receptor (beta chain) came from a study of T cell repertoires in cytomegalovirus infection (dated by TCRdb to about 2019). At the level of the whole study: The HLA type of each donor mattered for the analysis, because public TCR beta signatures pointed to carriage of CMV infection along with the matching HLA type.

Sequenced using an Illumina HiSeq 1500. Using fastp at Q25 and MiXCR, TCRdb reprocessed the public reads and kept productive beta chains. One record per CDR3 amino acid sequence lists the most common genes and DNA. The sample records some 150,000 distinct CDR3 sequences, 5.5% to 7% of which are singletons. Approximately 19% of the sample rests with the top ten. Inclusive of the bounding cysteine and phenylalanine, the CDR3 is 15 residues long. Only the CDR3 portion is preserved as DNA: 45 bases, with reading frame beginning at the first base. According to the germline V gene, CDR1 reads SQVTM and CDR2 reads ANQGSEA. V trim: 6 bases; J trim: 2 bases; unmatched bases: 11. This clonotype came up a few times. Its target antigen remains unknown. Base qualities were left out, and no much larger clone turns up one base away. What the work shows at the level of the full study, not this receptor alone: In the ex vivo response, HLA-C-restricted CMV-specific TCR beta clonotypes were dominant, and in two of eight donors the single most frequent clonotype came from this HLA-C-restricted group. In both this cohort and an independent cohort of 352 donors, the cumulative frequency of public TCR beta family members distinguished carriers of CMV infection plus the relevant HLA type.

The TCR comes from a human donor in good health (CMV status not recorded). Some clones in this sample may be carry-over from other donors' samples. Sequences were obtained from PBMCs. The chain uses TRBV29-1 and TRBJ2-3; TRBD1 aligns with 7 central bases. The CDR3 amino acid sequence is: CSVDTGTVSTDTQYF. Here is the DNA: TGCAGCGTGGATACCGGGACAGTCTCCACAGATACGCAGTATTTT.